This T cell receptor beta chain is drawn from a study of cytomegalovirus exposure and HLA in healthy donors. Study observations and caveats: CMV serostatus was the sole immune exposure information available. From TCR beta sequences, most subjects' HLA-A and HLA-B alleles were reportedly predicted accurately.

Concerning this clone: The antigen remains unidentified.

Primers: 60 Vbeta forward and 13 Jbeta reverse. Sequenced by immunoSEQ multiplex PCR; TCRdb stores in-frame clones only, minus some. The sample lists about 250,000 clones; over 75% were seen once. Sequenced input: PBMCs. This TCR derives from a boy under 18 in good health and CMV-seronegative.

The CDR3 nucleotides are TGTGCCAGCAGCTTCATAGGAACAGGGGAAGCTGAGCAGTACTTC. Translation: CASSFIGTGEAEQYF. The chain recombines TRBV13 with TRBJ2-7; TRBD1 agrees at 7 bases. CDR1 is PRHDT, CDR2 FYEKMQ, per germline (reference sequence). V lost 3 bases to trimming and J lost 7 bases; unmatched junction nucleotides: 12. The CDR3 is 15 amino acids.